This T cell receptor (beta chain) was recorded in a study of cytomegalovirus exposure and HLA in healthy donors. 13 Jbeta primers and 60 Vbeta primers were used for the PCR. TCRdb keeps only in-frame clones here, not all; method: immunoSEQ multiplex PCR. The sample shows 72,000 or so clones, 75% to 85% of them seen only once. J gave up 11 bases and V 7 bases, and 11 bases lay outside the gene matches. Germline V gene data show CDR1 as GTSNPN and CDR2 as SVGIG (reference sequence). The CDR3 runs 12 residues. The chain recombines TRBV30 with TRBJ1-1, with 9 bases aligning to TRBD1. The receptor comes from a man younger than 35 in good health and CMV-seropositive. Sequenced sample: PBMCs. The CDR3 loop is CAYLRDRASAFF. The CDR3 DNA sequence: TGTGCCTACCTCCGGGACAGGGCCTCGGCTTTCTTT.